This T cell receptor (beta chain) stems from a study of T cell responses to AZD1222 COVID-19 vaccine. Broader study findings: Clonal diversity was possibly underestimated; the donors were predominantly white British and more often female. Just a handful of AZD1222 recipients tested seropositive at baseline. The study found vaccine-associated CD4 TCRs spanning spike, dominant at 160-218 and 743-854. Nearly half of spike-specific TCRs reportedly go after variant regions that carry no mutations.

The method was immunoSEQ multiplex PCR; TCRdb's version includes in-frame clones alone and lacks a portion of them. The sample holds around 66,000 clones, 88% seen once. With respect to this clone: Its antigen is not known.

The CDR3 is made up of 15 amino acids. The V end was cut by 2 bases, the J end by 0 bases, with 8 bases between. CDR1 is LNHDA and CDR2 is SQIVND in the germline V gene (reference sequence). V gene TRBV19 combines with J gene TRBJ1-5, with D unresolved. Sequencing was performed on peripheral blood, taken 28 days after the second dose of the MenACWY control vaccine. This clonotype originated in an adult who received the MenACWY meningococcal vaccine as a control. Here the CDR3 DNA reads TGTGCCAGTAGTATAATGCACGGTAGCAATCAGCCCCAGCATTTT. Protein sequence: CASSIMHGSNQPQHF. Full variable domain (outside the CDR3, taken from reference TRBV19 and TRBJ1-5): DGGITQSPKYLFRKEGQNVTLSCEQNLNHDAMYWYRQDPGQGLRLIYYSQIVNDFQKGDIAEGYSVSREKKESFPLTVTSAQKNPTAFYLCASSIMHGSNQPQHFGDGTRLSIL.